This T cell receptor (beta chain) was found in a study of T cell repertoires in cytomegalovirus infection. Study results and limitations: CMV-specific HLA-C-restricted TCR beta clonotypes dominated the ex vivo response.

MiXCR was run by TCRdb on the reads, yielding one entry per CDR3 protein. This repertoire shows approximately 990,000 distinct CDR3 sequences, around a third found once; its top ten account for 11% to 15%. This clonotype was detected ten times or more. Its antigen is still unknown. After removal of 0 bases from V and 2 bases from J, the junction contained 10 bases not matched to a gene. The CDR3 consists of 18 residues. The germline gives CDR1 SGHVS, CDR2 FNYEAQ. This receptor was obtained from a human donor in good health (CMV status not recorded). Some clones in this sample may be carry-over from other donors' samples. The material was cultured CD8+ T cells from PBMCs, obtained from culture after CMV antigen stimulation. This chain connects TRBV7-6 to TRBJ2-3; 8 nucleotides line up with TRBD2. CDR3 amino acids: CASSLAPGLEGPTDTQYF. Here the CDR3 DNA reads TGTGCCAGCAGCTTAGCCCCGGGACTAGAGGGCCCCACAGATACGCAGTATTTT. The whole variable domain, remainder taken from reference TRBV7-6 and TRBJ2-3, is GAGVSQSPRYKVTKRGQDVALRCDPISGHVSLYWYRQALGQGPEFLTYFNYEAQQDKSGLPNDRFSAERPEGSISTLTIQRTEQRDSAMYRCASSLAPGLEGPTDTQYFGPGTRLTVL.